This record looks at one TCR beta chain sequence and its context. Antigen unknown. The entry originates in a study of cytomegalovirus exposure and HLA in healthy donors. Notes on the study in general: In an earlier analysis, about 87% or about 30%: the productive usage of most TCR beta V segments. Later, an analysis showed that TCR beta chains associated with HLA were more clonally expanded than others that were equally common. Common viral pathogens seemed to be connected with several of the most significant clusters, according to a later analysis.

13 Jbeta primers and 60 Vbeta primers were used for the PCR. Assay used: immunoSEQ multiplex PCR; TCRdb lists only in-frame clones, some missing. Found here are around 250,000 clones, around 81% of them singletons; the top ten hold under 8%. Germline V lookup: CDR1 SGHRS, CDR2 YFSETQ. CDR3 length: 14 residues. V lost 7 bases to trimming and J lost 0 bases, with 11 bases between them. The J gene is TRBJ2-1, the V gene TRBV5-1, with D tentatively TRBD2 (6 bases). The clonotype originates from a woman in her sixties in good health and CMV-seropositive. The source material was PBMCs. The CDR3 coding sequence is TGCGCCAGCGCCCGGGACTCCTCCTACAATGAGCAGTTCTTC. Translating gives CASARDSSYNEQFF.